A single sample is the source of the 27 T cell receptor beta chains below, sequenced in a study of cytomegalovirus exposure and HLA in healthy donors. Here immunoSEQ multiplex PCR was the method, and the copy in TCRdb shows in-frame clones only, minus some. The profile shows under 95,000 clones, roughly 94% of them singletons. Sequencing input: PBMCs. The origin of the receptors is a young woman in good health and CMV-seropositive.

The chain combines TRBV28 with TRBJ2-3; 7 bases map to TRBD2. After removal of 3 bases from V and 0 bases from J, the junction contained 0 bases not matched to a gene. The length of the CDR3 is 14 residues. Germline V gene data show CDR1 as MDHEN and CDR2 as SYDVKM. The CDR3 spells CASSLGGSTDTQYF. The CDR3 nucleotides are TGTGCCAGCAGTTTGGGGGGGAGCACAGATACGCAGTATTTT.

CDR3 residues: CASSPMGGHYTDTQYF. The DNA for the CDR3 is TGTGCCAGCTCCCCTATGGGGGGGCACTACACAGATACGCAGTATTTT. V and J are TRBV18 and TRBJ2-3, with a weak D call TRBD2 (7 bases). Looked up from germline, CDR1 is KGHSH and CDR2 is LQKENI. This CDR3 is built from 16 residues. Trimming stripped 6 bases from V and 2 bases from J, with 18 bases between.

The J gene is TRBJ1-2, the V gene TRBV27, with a possible D match to TRBD1 (6 bases). CDR3 length equals 16 residues. V lost 3 bases and J lost 5, with 19 bases in between. Looked up from germline, CDR1 is MNHEY and CDR2 is SMNVEV (reference sequence). The CDR3 loop reads CASSLFRGHHLYGYTF. The CDR3 DNA follows: TGTGCCAGCAGTTTGTTCCGGGGACATCACCTTTATGGCTACACCTTC.

V usage is TRBV28 and J usage is TRBJ2-1, with TRBD2 matching 13 bases. Trimming cost V 8 bases and J 4 bases; bases outside gene matches: 11. There are 17 residues in the CDR3. Germline lookup yields CDR1 MDHEN and CDR2 SYDVKM. CDR3 protein: CASSKEGLAGMYNEQFF. The CDR3 nucleotides are TGTGCCAGCTCCAAAGAGGGACTAGCGGGGATGTACAATGAGCAGTTCTTC.

This rearrangement joins TRBV7-3 to TRBJ2-2; D gene uncertain. V lost 5 bases, J lost 0 bases, and 16 bases lay in between. Germline V lookup: CDR1 SGHTA, CDR2 FQGTGA. This CDR3 is 17 amino acids long. CDR3 DNA: TGTGCCAGCAGCGAGAAATCGTCCCCCCCGAACACCGGGGAGCTGTTTTTT. Its translation is CASSEKSSPPNTGELFF.

The rearrangement joins TRBV2 to TRBJ1-1; 8 bases align to TRBD1. Germline assignment: CDR1 SNHLY and CDR2 FYNNEI. Trimming at V came to 10 bases and at J to 3 bases, leaving 7 bases not matched to a gene. The CDR3 contains 13 residues. DNA for the CDR3: TGTGCCACACACAGGACAGGGTACACTGAAGCTTTCTTT. This codes for CATHRTGYTEAFF.

The genes are TRBV25-1 and TRBJ1-5, with a possible D match to TRBD1 (5 bases). V was cut by 4 bases and J by 11 bases, with 18 bases left in between. Germline V gives CDR1 MGHDK, CDR2 SYGVNS. There are 14 residues in the CDR3. CDR3 DNA: TGTGCCAGCAGTGCGACGGGGGGGGAAGCGACCCAGCATTTT. Translation: CASSATGGEATQHF.

The chain carries TRBV4-2 and TRBJ2-7, with D possibly matching TRBD2 (6 bases). This CDR3 has 15 amino acids. The V and J ends lost 6 bases and 3 bases respectively, with 18 bases between them. CDR1 LGHNA and CDR2 YNFKEQ come from the germline V gene. CDR3 amino acids: CASSFGLTGGYEQYF. In DNA, the CDR3 is TGTGCCAGCAGTTTTGGGTTAACCGGGGGCTACGAGCAGTACTTC.

Only one count was recorded for this clone. The chain is built from TRBV25-1 and TRBJ1-5, with D maybe TRBD1 (5 bases). V lost 0 bases to trimming and J lost 7 bases, with 7 bases between them. Per the germline V gene, CDR1 is MGHDK and CDR2 is SYGVNS. The CDR3 covers 13 residues. CDR3: CASSEYRGQPQHF. The CDR3 DNA follows: TGTGCCAGCAGTGAATATCGGGGGCAGCCCCAGCATTTT.

The rearrangement uses TRBV15 and TRBJ2-1; perhaps TRBD1 as D (5 bases). Trimming stripped 1 base from V and 16 bases from J, with 14 bases between. CDR1 LNHNV and CDR2 YYDKDF come from the germline V gene (reference sequence). This CDR3 comprises 12 residues. The CDR3, as DNA: TGTGCCACCAGCAGAGCTAAGGGGCAGGGATTCTTC. Translated: CATSRAKGQGFF.

The V gene is TRBV5-4, the J gene TRBJ2-3; 7 nucleotides match TRBD2. V was clipped by 4 bases and J by 3 bases; unmatched bases: 14. The CDR3 spans 17 residues. Germline loops: CDR1 SGHNT, CDR2 YYREEE (reference sequence). The CDR3 is CASSQGALGGWTDTQYF. The CDR3 nucleotides read TGTGCCAGCAGCCAGGGCGCTCTGGGAGGGTGGACAGATACGCAGTATTTT.

The chain carries TRBV7-9 and TRBJ1-1; D gene ambiguous. The CDR3 extends over 13 amino acids. In germline, CDR1 is SEHNR, CDR2 FQNEAQ (reference sequence). V was pared by 6 bases and J by 5 bases, with 13 bases between. CDR3 coding DNA: TGTGCCAGCAGATCACTCGGGGAGACTGAAGCTTTCTTT. It yields the protein CASRSLGETEAFF.

This chain links TRBV11-1 with TRBJ2-2; 12 bases agree with TRBD1. CDR1 is SGHAT, CDR2 FQDESV, per germline (reference sequence). CDR3 length: 15 residues. The V segment lost 6 bases and the J segment 5 bases; nucleotides outside the gene matches: 4. For the CDR3, the DNA is TGTGCCAGCAGTTGGGACAGGGGGCAAACCGGGGAGCTGTTTTTT. Its translation: CASSWDRGQTGELFF.

V is TRBV19 and J is TRBJ1-1, with TRBD1 matching over 9 bases. V was clipped by 4 bases and J by 5 bases; unmatched bases: 5. This CDR3 contains 14 residues. Germline V gene sequence: CDR1 LNHDA, CDR2 SQIVND (reference sequence). The CDR3 here is CASSKDRGRTEAFF. The CDR3 nucleotides read TGTGCCAGTAGTAAAGACAGGGGGAGGACTGAAGCTTTCTTT.

The chain couples TRBV5-1 to TRBJ1-2; TRBD1 agrees at 7 bases. Germline lookup yields CDR1 SGHRS and CDR2 YFSETQ. The CDR3 consists of 14 residues. The ends lost 0 bases at V and 6 bases at J; junction bases unmatched: 5. CDR3 region: CASSLAGTENGYTF. The CDR3 nucleotides read TGCGCCAGCAGCTTGGCCGGGACAGAGAATGGCTACACCTTC. Variable domain in full (rest from reference TRBV5-1 and TRBJ1-2): KAGVTQTPRYLIKTRGQQVTLSCSPISGHRSVSWYQQTPGQGLQFLFEYFSETQRNKGNFPGRFSGRQFSNSRSEMNVSTLELGDSALYLCASSLAGTENGYTFGSGTRLTVV.

J is TRBJ2-1 and V is TRBV9, with 9 bases that match TRBD2. The CDR3 covers 16 residues. V shed 0 bases, J shed 5 bases, and the junction held 6 bases outside the gene matches. CDR1 is SGDLS, CDR2 YYNGEE, per germline. CDR3 loop: CASSVGGLAMNNEQFF. The CDR3 DNA is TGTGCCAGCAGCGTAGGAGGACTAGCGATGAACAATGAGCAGTTCTTC.

This chain links TRBV21-1 with TRBJ2-1; the table's D call of TRBD2 was not tested on the DNA. TRBV21-1 is classified as a pseudogene. There are 18 residues in the CDR3. Here the CDR3 DNA reads TGTGCCAGCAGTGGCCCGGGACTAGCGGGAGATCCTATCAGTGAGCAGTTCTTC. This codes for CASSGPGLAGDPISEQFF.

J is TRBJ2-7 and V is TRBV9; TRBD2 aligns across 7 bases. Unmatched junction bases numbered 10, after V lost 4 bases and J lost 3 bases. Germline V gene lookup returns CDR1 SGDLS and CDR2 YYNGEE. The CDR3 has 15 residues. The CDR3 DNA follows: TGTGCCAGCAGCCCCCTTGGGGGGAGGGTCTACGAGCAGTACTTC. Residues: CASSPLGGRVYEQYF.

The chain carries TRBV15 and TRBJ1-3, with unresolved D. The CDR3 contains 16 residues. CDR1 is LNHNV, CDR2 YYDKDF, per germline (reference sequence). V lost 4 bases and J 3 bases, leaving 16 bases between the germline ends. The CDR3 here is CATSIWQPRGGNTIYF. The CDR3 nucleotides are TGTGCCACCAGCATATGGCAGCCTCGGGGTGGAAACACCATATATTTT.

The CDR3 nucleotides read TGTGCCAGCAGCCGACCCGGGACAGGGGCAAATCAGCCCCAGCATTTT. The encoded protein is CASSRPGTGANQPQHF. This sequence joins TRBV7-8 and TRBJ1-5, with 10 bases identical to TRBD1. V shed 5 bases, J shed 4 bases, and the junction held 8 bases outside the gene matches. Germline loops: CDR1 SGHVS, CDR2 FQNEAQ. This CDR3 is 16 amino acids long.

The CDR3 loop is CASTRDRGLYEQYF. DNA of the CDR3: TGTGCCAGCACCCGGGACAGGGGGCTATACGAGCAGTACTTC. This chain joins TRBV6-1 and TRBJ2-5; 12 bases match TRBD1. The J call may not be correct, given that the DNA end is closer to TRBJ2-7. Germline values: CDR1 MNHNS, CDR2 SASEGT. The CDR3 consists of 14 residues.

V gene TRBV4-3 combines with J gene TRBJ1-1; D uncertain. Per germline, CDR1 LGHNA and CDR2 YSLEER. V lost 1 base to trimming and J lost 1 base, with 10 bases between them. This CDR3 spans 15 amino acids. In nucleotides, the CDR3 is TGCGCCAGCAGCCAAGTAACGGTGAAGAACACTGAAGCTTTCTTT. Its translation is CASSQVTVKNTEAFF.

The V gene is TRBV5-1, the J gene TRBJ2-7, with TRBD2 matching over 8 bases. Germline-derived CDR1 and CDR2 are SGHRS and YFSETQ. CDR3 length equals 13 residues. V lost 5 bases, J lost 2 bases, and 3 bases stayed unmatched. This chain's CDR3 is CASSQREPYEQYF. Written as DNA, the CDR3 is TGCGCCAGCAGTCAGCGGGAGCCCTACGAGCAGTACTTC. Drawing the rest from reference TRBV5-1 and TRBJ2-7, the complete variable domain is KAGVTQTPRYLIKTRGQQVTLSCSPISGHRSVSWYQQTPGQGLQFLFEYFSETQRNKGNFPGRFSGRQFSNSRSEMNVSTLELGDSALYLCASSQREPYEQYFGPGTRLTVT.

This chain joins TRBV7-8 and TRBJ2-5, with 9 bases lining up with TRBD2. The V and J ends lost 5 bases and 5 bases, in that order; junction bases with no gene match: 15. Germline CDR1 is SGHVS and CDR2 is FQNEAQ. The CDR3 has 17 residues. The CDR3 DNA reads TGTGCCAGCAGCCCGACTAGCGGAGGGGGGGGTGGGGAGACCCAGTACTTC. Residues: CASSPTSGGGGGETQYF.

The J gene is TRBJ1-1, the V gene TRBV6-1, with D possibly matching TRBD1 (6 bases). The CDR3 extends over 15 amino acids. CDR1 is MNHNS and CDR2 is SASEGT in the germline V gene. Trimming left V 6 bases short and J 4 bases short, with 18 bases between. CDR3 bases: TGTGCCAGCAGACGCCTACAGGGAGAGAGCACTGAAGCTTTCTTT. Translation gives CASRRLQGESTEAFF.

The chain combines TRBV19 with TRBJ1-4; TRBD1 matches 9 bases. This CDR3 region has 16 residues. Germline values: CDR1 LNHDA, CDR2 SQIVND (reference sequence). With 5 bases clipped from V and 3 bases from J, the junction kept 7 bases outside the gene matches. The CDR3 here is CASSRDRELPNEKLFF. CDR3 coding DNA: TGTGCCAGTAGTCGGGACAGGGAGCTCCCTAATGAAAAACTGTTTTTT.

This clone showed up just once. The chain recombines TRBV7-8 with TRBJ2-7; 8 nucleotides agree with TRBD1. CDR3 length: 16 amino acids. After removal of 3 bases from V and 5 bases from J, the junction contained 12 bases not matched to a gene. Germline V CDR1 and CDR2: SGHVS, FQNEAQ. This chain's CDR3 is CASSFTRQGWTDEQYF. The CDR3 DNA reads TGTGCCAGCAGCTTCACTCGACAGGGGTGGACTGACGAGCAGTACTTC. Full variable domain (missing parts from reference TRBV7-8 and TRBJ2-7): GAGVSQSPRYKVAKRGQDVALRCDPISGHVSLFWYQQALGQGPEFLTYFQNEAQLDKSGLPSDRFFAERPEGSVSTLKIQRTQQEDSAVYLCASSFTRQGWTDEQYFGPGTRLTVT.